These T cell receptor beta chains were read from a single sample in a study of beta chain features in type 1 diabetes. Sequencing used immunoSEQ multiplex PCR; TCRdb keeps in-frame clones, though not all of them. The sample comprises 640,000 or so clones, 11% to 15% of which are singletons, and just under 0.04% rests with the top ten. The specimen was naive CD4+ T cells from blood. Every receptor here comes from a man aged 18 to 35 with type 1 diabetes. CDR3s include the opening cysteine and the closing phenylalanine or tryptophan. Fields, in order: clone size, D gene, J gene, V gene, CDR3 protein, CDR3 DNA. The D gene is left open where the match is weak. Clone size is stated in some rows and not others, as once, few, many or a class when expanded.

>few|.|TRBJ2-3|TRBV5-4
CASSRKYSTDTQYF
TGTGCCAGCAGCCGCAAATATAGCACAGATACGCAGTATTTT
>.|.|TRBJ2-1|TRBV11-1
CASSLELAKYNEQFF
TGTGCCAGCAGCTTGGAGCTAGCGAAGTACAATGAGCAGTTCTTC
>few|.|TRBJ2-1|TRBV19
CAVQGRLFEQFF
TGTGCCGTCCAGGGTAGACTGTTCGAGCAGTTCTTC
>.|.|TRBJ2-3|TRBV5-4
CASSLLDGATDTQYF
TGTGCCAGCAGCTTGTTGGACGGAGCCACAGATACGCAGTATTTT
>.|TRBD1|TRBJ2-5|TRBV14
CASSPRTGARETQYF
TGTGCCAGCAGCCCCCGGACAGGGGCCAGGGAGACCCAGTACTTC
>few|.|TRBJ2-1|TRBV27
CASSSGNRNSYNEQFF
TGTGCCAGCAGTTCCGGCAACAGGAACTCCTACAATGAGCAGTTCTTC
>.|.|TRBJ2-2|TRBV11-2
CASSSMHPAGELFF
TGTGCCAGCAGTTCCATGCACCCGGCCGGGGAGCTGTTTTTT
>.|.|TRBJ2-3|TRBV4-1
CASSPQRGDTQYF
TGCGCCAGCAGCCCTCAACGGGGGGATACGCAGTATTTT
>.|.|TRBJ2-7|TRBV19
CASSIDRGYEQYF
TGTGCCAGTAGTATAGATCGGGGCTACGAGCAGTACTTC
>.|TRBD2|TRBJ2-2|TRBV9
CASSVERGRNPGELFF
TGTGCCAGCAGCGTAGAGCGGGGGCGAAATCCCGGGGAGCTGTTTTTT
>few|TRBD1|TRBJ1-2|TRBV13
CASSSLTLGQRVVYGYTF
TGTGCCAGCAGCTCGCTTACACTGGGACAGCGCGTCGTCTATGGCTACACCTTC
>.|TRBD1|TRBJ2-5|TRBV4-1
CASSRPGQGAETQYF
TGCGCCAGCAGCCGCCCGGGACAGGGGGCAGAGACCCAGTACTTC
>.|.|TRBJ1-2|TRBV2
CASSEARRKGYTF
TGTGCCAGCAGTGAAGCACGCCGGAAAGGCTACACCTTC
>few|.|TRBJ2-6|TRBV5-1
CASSTAPHSGANVLTF
TGCGCCAGCAGCACTGCCCCTCACTCTGGGGCCAACGTCCTGACTTTC
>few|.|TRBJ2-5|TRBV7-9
CASSARGGDEETQYF
TGTGCCAGCAGCGCACGTGGTGGGGACGAAGAGACCCAGTACTTC
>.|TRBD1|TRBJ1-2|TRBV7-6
CASSSGTGKNGYTF
TGTGCCAGCAGCTCCGGGACAGGGAAGAATGGCTACACCTTC
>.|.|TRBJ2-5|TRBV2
CASSEIQVQETQYF
TGTGCCAGCAGTGAAATCCAAGTTCAAGAGACCCAGTACTTC
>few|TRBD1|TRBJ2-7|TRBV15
CATSRVGTGDKQYF
TGTGCCACCAGCAGAGTGGGGACAGGGGACAAGCAGTACTTC
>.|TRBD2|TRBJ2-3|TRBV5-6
CASSLKGSGSVDTQYF
TGTGCCAGCAGCTTAAAAGGAAGCGGGAGTGTAGATACGCAGTATTTT
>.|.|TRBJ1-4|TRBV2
CASREGANEKLFF
TGTGCCAGCAGGGAGGGGGCTAATGAAAAACTGTTTTTT
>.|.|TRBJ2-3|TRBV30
CAWCLGTDTQYF
TGTGCCTGGTGTCTAGGCACAGATACGCAGTATTTT
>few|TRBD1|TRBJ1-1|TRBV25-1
CASSDGQGGSTEAFF
TGTGCCAGCAGTGACGGACAGGGCGGATCCACTGAAGCTTTCTTT
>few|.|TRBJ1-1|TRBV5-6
CASSRTENTEAFF
TGTGCCAGCAGTCGGACAGAGAACACTGAAGCTTTCTTT